This TCR beta chain was identified during a study of vaccination effects on CD4 cells after COVID-19. Under the ViraFEST assay, PBMC were stimulated with viral peptide pools so that antigen-specific CD4+ T cells expanded. Sequencing was performed afterwards. Culture lasted 10 days before CD4+ T cell isolation. All study participants received two doses of BNT162b2 or mRNA-1273 vaccine. Study-wide points: Both infection-induced and vaccine-induced clones contracted markedly at late post-vaccination timepoints.

Method: immunoSEQ multiplex PCR; TCRdb's copy keeps in-frame clones and lacks some. The sample has 65,000 to 70,000 clones, about 80% seen once. This clone was detected a few times. Its antigen is as yet unknown. The material sequenced was CD4+ T cells from PBMCs cultured with HCoV-OC43 spike peptides, taken after COVID-19 vaccination. The sample's subset: HCoV-OC43 spike overlapping peptide pool stimulation. The receptor was isolated from a human donor who received a COVID-19 vaccine.

CDR3 coding DNA: TGTGCTAGTGGTTTGGCAGGGGGGGGCCAGCCCCAGCATTTT. This translates into CASGLAGGGQPQHF. The V gene is TRBV12-5, the J gene TRBJ1-5, with TRBD1 matching 7 bases. This CDR3 has 14 residues. From germline, CDR1 is LGHNT and CDR2 FRNRAP. V lost 1 base to trimming and J lost 7 bases; unmatched junction nucleotides: 4.